This entry lists 30 T cell receptor beta chains sequenced from one sample in a study of blood T cells in healthy people across ages. A second PCR, run for about 7 to 11 cycles, used a sample-barcoded 5' primer plus a J-beta primer mix. TCRdb called the 5' RACE reads again in MiXCR, with one record for every CDR3 protein. The top ten hold 20% of the sample, which has about 730,000 distinct CDR3 sequences, 40% to 45% seen once. The material sequenced was blood. The receptor source for this set is a woman in her fifties or sixties in good health.

The chain has TRBV7-9 and TRBJ1-5; D is perhaps TRBD1 (5 bases). Germline assignment: CDR1 SEHNR and CDR2 FQNEAQ (reference sequence). V lost 5 bases to trimming and J lost 2 bases, with 13 bases between them. This CDR3 region has 15 residues. CDR3 loop: CASSLETGGNQPQHF. CDR3 DNA sequence: TGTGCCAGCAGCCTAGAAACGGGGGGCAATCAGCCCCAGCATTTT.

The V call is TRBV9, the J call TRBJ2-7, with D perhaps matching TRBD1 (5 bases). The V gene's germline CDR1 is SGDLS and CDR2 YYNGEE. The germline V and J ends were trimmed by 0 bases and 1 base, with 17 bases remaining between them. CDR3 length equals 17 residues. CDR3 amino acids: CASSVGAQGLLSYEQYF. For the CDR3, the DNA is TGTGCCAGCAGCGTAGGGGCCCAGGGTCTTTTGTCCTACGAGCAGTACTTC.

This clonotype was counted between two and nine times. The V and J genes are TRBV7-9 and TRBJ2-1; TRBD1 might be the D (7 bases). CDR1 is SEHNR, CDR2 FQNEAQ, per germline (reference sequence). Between the trimmed V and J ends, which lost 4 bases and 10 bases, there was a span of 17 bases. The CDR3 is 14 residues long. CDR3 DNA sequence: TGTGCCAGCAGCTCAACCGTCAGGGGGGTCGAGCAGTTCTTC. Its protein is CASSSTVRGVEQFF.

In its sample, this clonotype was seen a few times. The V call is TRBV20-1, the J call TRBJ2-7; the match to TRBD1 covers 7 bases. Germline-derived CDR1 and CDR2 are DFQATT and SNEGSKA (reference sequence). This CDR3 has 12 residues. The CDR3 reads CSGQAGSYEQYF. In nucleotides, the CDR3 is TGCAGCGGACAGGCGGGCTCCTACGAGCAGTACTTC.

This clonotype turned up a few times. The rearrangement links TRBV6-1 to TRBJ2-5, with 7 bases aligning to TRBD2. Germline lookup yields CDR1 MNHNS and CDR2 SASEGT. CDR3 length: 15 amino acids. J gave up 4 bases and V 4 bases, and 9 bases lay outside the gene matches. Here the CDR3 reads CASSVTGTTGETQYF. For the CDR3, the DNA is TGTGCCAGCAGTGTGACCGGGACTACGGGAGAGACCCAGTACTTC.

This clonotype was detected once. The chain combines TRBV29-1 with TRBJ1-2, with a possible D match to TRBD1 (6 bases). The V and J ends lost 4 bases and 2 bases respectively, with 11 bases between them. This CDR3 spans 13 amino acids. The V gene's germline CDR1 is SQVTM and CDR2 ANQGSEA. This chain's CDR3 is CSVVRGTNYGYTF. CDR3 sequence (DNA): TGCAGCGTTGTGCGCGGGACAAACTATGGCTACACCTTC.

The chain employs TRBV7-9 and TRBJ2-5; D uncertain. The germline V gene has CDR1 SEHNR and CDR2 FQNEAQ (reference sequence). The CDR3 has 14 residues. The ends were cut back, 4 bases at V and 2 bases at J, with 11 bases in the middle. This CDR3 is CASSYNQEQETQYF. The CDR3 DNA reads as TGTGCCAGCAGCTACAATCAGGAGCAAGAGACCCAGTACTTC.

The chain has TRBV12-3 or TRBV12-4 and TRBJ1-1; no clear D gene. The CDR3 spans 13 residues. The ends were cut back, 8 bases at V and 7 bases at J, with 17 bases in the middle. For the CDR3, the DNA is TGTGCCAGCCGGATCGGGCCCCATGGTGAAGCTTTCTTT. This translates into CASRIGPHGEAFF.

The genes are TRBV20-1 and TRBJ2-7, with 7 bases lining up with TRBD1. The CDR3 extends over 15 amino acids. The V segment lost 0 bases and the J segment 6 bases; nucleotides outside the gene matches: 11. CDR1 is DFQATT and CDR2 is SNEGSKA in the germline V gene (reference sequence). The CDR3 nucleotides are TGCAGTGCTAGAGATAGTTCTGGACAGGTGGGCGAGCAGTACTTC. This codes for CSARDSSGQVGEQYF.

This clonotype is a singleton in its sample. The CDR3 nucleotides are TGTGCCAGCAGTACCCCCCCTGGTGAGCAGTTCTTC. This codes for CASSTPPGEQFF. This chain connects TRBV7-3 to TRBJ2-1, with D hard to call. The CDR3 extends over 12 amino acids. The V end lost 6 bases, the J end lost 9 bases, and 12 bases lay between the germline ends. The germline V gene encodes CDR1 SGHTA and CDR2 FQGTGA.

This chain uses TRBV2 with TRBJ2-7; weak D call: TRBD1 (6 bases). CDR1 is SNHLY, CDR2 FYNNEI, per germline. CDR3 size: 15 residues. V lost 3 bases to trimming and J lost 4 bases, with 16 bases between them. The CDR3 nucleotides are TGTGCCAGCAGTGAGGGGGCTACCCCTTCTTACGAGCAGTACTTC. It encodes CASSEGATPSYEQYF.

This clonotype has just a few counts. With a much larger clone just one base away, this may be a read error. The J gene is TRBJ1-2, the V gene TRBV5-1, with D uncertain. With 0 bases removed from V and 4 bases from J, the gap between germline ends came to 7 bases. The germline V gene encodes CDR1 SGHRS and CDR2 YFSETQ. The CDR3 has 13 residues. The CDR3 loop is CASSLDSTYGYTF. The CDR3 coding sequence is TGCGCCAGCAGCTTGGACAGTACCTATGGCTACACCTTC.

This clonotype was counted ten times or more. The V call is TRBV7-2, the J call TRBJ1-5; 8 nucleotides align to TRBD1. The CDR3 extends over 16 amino acids. The V gene end was trimmed by 5 bases and the J gene end by 2 bases; junction bases not matched to a gene: 8. In germline, CDR1 is SGHTA, CDR2 FQGNSA. CDR3 residues: CASSQQGGGGNQPQHF. DNA for the CDR3: TGTGCCAGCAGCCAACAGGGGGGAGGGGGCAATCAGCCCCAGCATTTT.

CDR3: CSGDSLNTEAFF. The CDR3 region has the DNA TGCAGTGGCGACAGCTTGAACACTGAAGCTTTCTTT. The chain combines TRBV20-1 with TRBJ1-1, with a weak D call TRBD1 (5 bases). This CDR3 spans 12 amino acids. Trimming stripped 7 bases from V and 0 bases from J, with 9 bases between. The germline V gene has CDR1 DFQATT and CDR2 SNEGSKA (reference sequence).

This chain uses TRBV6-2 or TRBV6-3 with TRBJ2-5, with D possibly TRBD2 on 5 matching bases. Trimming cost V 2 bases and J 0 bases, with 13 bases left between them. Germline V gene lookup returns CDR1 MNHEY and CDR2 SVGEGT. The CDR3 sequence is 16 residues long. In DNA, the CDR3 is TGTGCCAGCAGTTACGGGCGGGCCCCGTACCAAGAGACCCAGTACTTC. Translated: CASSYGRAPYQETQYF.

As concerns this clonotype: The junction does not match germline at one end; this may be a read error. The chain uses TRBV12-3 or TRBV12-4 and TRBJ2-1, with no clear D. This CDR3 region has 14 residues. The CDR3 spells CASSSLWRKNELFF. CDR3 coding DNA: TGTGCCAGCAGTTCGTTATGGCGGAAGAATGAGCTGTTCTTC.

This clonotype was observed a few times. V and J are TRBV6-5 and TRBJ2-5, with D possibly being TRBD2 (6 bases). The J call may be mistaken, given a closer DNA end match to TRBJ2-7. Germline V lookup: CDR1 MNHEY, CDR2 SVGAGI. The CDR3 runs 15 residues. The CDR3 bases are TGTGCCAGCAGTTACGATAGCGGTGGGTGGAACGAGCAGTACTTC. Its protein product is CASSYDSGGWNEQYF.

There are a few counts of this clonotype. The V and J genes are TRBV5-6 and TRBJ2-7; 9 nucleotides line up with TRBD2. Germline assignment: CDR1 SGHDT and CDR2 YYEEEE. The V segment lost 2 bases and the J segment 3 bases; nucleotides outside the gene matches: 6. There are 15 residues in the CDR3. The CDR3 coding sequence is TGTGCCAGCAGCTTCAGGCTAGCGGGGCGCTACGAGCAGTACTTC. It translates to CASSFRLAGRYEQYF.

This clonotype was counted a few times. This CDR3 reads CASSVFGRANYEQYF. DNA for the CDR3: TGTGCCAGCAGTGTGTTCGGGAGGGCCAACTACGAGCAGTACTTC. This chain connects TRBV28 to TRBJ2-7, with 8 bases aligning to TRBD2. Germline V gene lookup returns CDR1 MDHEN and CDR2 SYDVKM. V lost 5 bases, J lost 3 bases, and 9 bases stayed unmatched. The CDR3 spans 15 residues.

The chain recombines TRBV10-1 with TRBJ2-5; D is undetermined. The CDR3 sequence is 13 residues long. Germline V gene lookup returns CDR1 WNHNN and CDR2 SYGVQD (reference sequence). Trimming cost V 5 bases and J 0 bases, with 7 bases left between them. CDR3 region: CASSQDHQETQYF. CDR3 in DNA: TGCGCCAGCAGTCAGGACCACCAAGAGACCCAGTACTTC.

The chain combines TRBV20-1 with TRBJ2-7, with D perhaps TRBD1 or TRBD2 (5 bases each). CDR1 is DFQATT, CDR2 SNEGSKA, per germline (reference sequence). The CDR3 contains 12 residues. Trimming cost V 5 bases and J 5 bases, with 13 bases left between them. CDR3 coding DNA: TGCAGTGCTCCGGGACGGCGGAACGAGCAGTACTTC. Translated: CSAPGRRNEQYF.

The genes are TRBV28 and TRBJ2-4, with D unclear. The germline CDR1 and CDR2 sequences are MDHEN and SYDVKM. V was clipped by 2 bases and J by 0 bases, with 8 bases between them. The CDR3 covers 15 residues. The CDR3: CASSLGSLAKNIQYF. Written as DNA, the CDR3 is TGTGCCAGCAGTTTAGGCAGTCTAGCCAAAAACATTCAGTACTTC. The variable domain in full, with the rest retrieved from reference TRBV28 and TRBJ2-4, is DVKVTQSSRYLVKRTGEKVFLECVQDMDHENMFWYRQDPGLGLRLIYFSYDVKMKEKGDIPEGYSVSREKKERFSLILESASTNQTSMYLCASSLGSLAKNIQYFGAGTRLSVL.

This clonotype was observed a single time. This may be a read error, as it is one base from a much larger clone. The J gene is TRBJ2-1, the V gene TRBV6-1; 12 nucleotides agree with TRBD1. The CDR3 extends over 14 amino acids. Germline CDR1 reads MNHNS; CDR2 reads SASEGT. After removal of 9 bases from V and 13 bases from J, the junction contained 13 bases not matched to a gene. CDR3 in amino acids: CASHRDRGQETQFF. In nucleotides, the CDR3 is TGTGCCAGTCACCGGGACAGGGGGCAAGAGACCCAGTTCTTC.

The CDR3 DNA sequence: TGCGCCAGCAGCCATACCGCAGGGAGCTATGGAGAGACCCAGTACTTC. This codes for CASSHTAGSYGETQYF. The chain combines TRBV4-1 with TRBJ2-5; D tentatively reads TRBD1 or TRBD2 (5 bases each). This CDR3 is 16 amino acids long. CDR1 and CDR2 (germline): MGHRA, YSYEKL. The V end was cut by 3 bases, the J end by 4 bases, with 18 bases between.

Written as DNA, the CDR3 is TGTGCCAGCAGCGTCAGGGCCACTAGCACAGATACGCAGTATTTT. Protein product: CASSVRATSTDTQYF. The chain is built from TRBV7-9 and TRBJ2-3; perhaps TRBD1 as D (5 bases). V was cut by 5 bases and J by 0 bases, with 12 bases left in between. There are 15 residues in the CDR3. Per germline, CDR1 SEHNR and CDR2 FQNEAQ (reference sequence).

The rearrangement uses TRBV7-3 and TRBJ2-6; weak D call: TRBD2 (5 bases). This CDR3 is built from 14 residues. Germline CDR1 reads SGHTA; CDR2 reads FQGTGA. Trimming removed 3 bases at V and 7 bases at J, with 10 bases between. CDR3 sequence reads: CASSFSEGANVLTF. CDR3 sequence (DNA): TGTGCCAGCAGCTTTTCTGAGGGAGCCAACGTCCTGACTTTC.

This chain connects TRBV5-1 to TRBJ2-5, with TRBD2 identical over 9 bases. The J segment lost 2 bases and the V segment lost 1 base, leaving 6 bases of the junction unmatched. The CDR3 totals 16 residues. CDR1 and CDR2 from the germline V gene are SGHRS and YFSETQ. The CDR3 nucleotides read TGCGCCAGCAGCTTGAAGGGCGGGAGGGGTCAAGAGACCCAGTACTTC. This sequence encodes CASSLKGGRGQETQYF.

The chain couples TRBV6-1 to TRBJ2-3, with TRBD2 as a possible D gene (6 bases). V was trimmed by 5 bases and J by 7 bases, leaving 19 bases between them. The CDR3 runs to 15 residues. Germline assignment: CDR1 MNHNS and CDR2 SASEGT. The CDR3 loop is CASSSDSGLKNTQYF. CDR3 nucleotide sequence: TGTGCCAGCAGTTCTGATAGCGGCCTTAAAAATACGCAGTATTTT.

The CDR3 nucleotides read TGCACCCCGACTAGCGGGAGGAAGAATGAGCAGTTCTTC. Translating it yields CTPTSGRKNEQFF. The chain joins TRBV20-1 to TRBJ2-1; TRBD2 matches at 13 bases. The CDR3 extends over 13 amino acids. Germline values: CDR1 DFQATT, CDR2 SNEGSKA (reference sequence).

CDR3 coding DNA: TGTGCCAGCAGTTACTCGATCCGTGGCTACACCTTC. It specifies CASSYSIRGYTF. The chain carries TRBV6-2 or TRBV6-3 and TRBJ1-2; D gene ambiguous. Germline CDR1 MNHEY, CDR2 SVGEGT. With 0 bases removed from V and 7 bases from J, the gap between germline ends came to 6 bases. CDR3 length: 12 amino acids.